The rows below give T cell receptor beta chains drawn from one sample of a study of spatial heterogeneity in lung cancer. TCRdb redid the calling of the 5' RACE reads with MiXCR, one entry per CDR3 protein. Of under 30,000 distinct CDR3 sequences in the sample, roughly 6% were seen once. Sample: PBMCs, taken at follow-up. These receptor sequences come from a male donor with early-stage non-small cell lung cancer. CDR3s include the opening cysteine and the closing phenylalanine or tryptophan. Fields, in order: D gene, V gene, J gene, clone size, CDR3 DNA, CDR3 protein. D genes are given only for firm matches. Clone size is not always given. Where it is, it says once, few, many or a class for expanded clones.

>TRBD1|TRBV20-1|TRBJ1-1|few
TGCAGTGCTAGAGATCCCCAGGGGGCGGACACTGAAGCTTTCTTT
CSARDPQGADTEAFF
>.|TRBV4-3|TRBJ1-4|few
TGCGCCAGCAGCCAAGATCGTAGTCGGGCAGCAACTAATGAAAAACTGTTTTTT
CASSQDRSRAATNEKLFF
>.|TRBV28|TRBJ2-3|medium-sized
TGTGCCAGCAGGCCCTTCACAGATACGCAGTATTTT
CASRPFTDTQYF
>.|TRBV12-3/TRBV12-4|TRBJ2-1|many
TGTGCCAGCAGCCCACCCCCCCGGGGGTACCACAATGAGCAGTTCTTC
CASSPPPRGYHNEQFF
>TRBD2|TRBV7-2|TRBJ2-3|many
TGTGCCAGCTCTACTCCGACTAGCGGGGGGTTTAGAGATACGCAGTATTTT
CASSTPTSGGFRDTQYF
>.|TRBV9|TRBJ1-1|many
TGTGCCAGCAGCATGGACGGGAAAACTGAAGCTTTCTTT
CASSMDGKTEAFF
>.|TRBV3-1|TRBJ1-2|many
TGTGCCAGCAGCCCCAAATGGGGAGGGGACAACTATGGCTACACCTTC
CASSPKWGGDNYGYTF
>.|TRBV18|TRBJ2-1|many
TGTGCCAGCTCACCACGGAGCGCGCCGGGAAATGAGCAGTTCTTC
CASSPRSAPGNEQFF
>TRBD1|TRBV20-1|TRBJ1-6|many
TGCAGTGCTAGGGACCGGGGCAGGGGGGAAAATTCACCCCTCCACTTT
CSARDRGRGENSPLHF
>.|TRBV29-1|TRBJ1-3|.
TGCAGCGTTGAAGACATCAGGGGAGGAAACACCATATATTTT
CSVEDIRGGNTIYF
>.|TRBV6-2/TRBV6-3|TRBJ1-1|many
TGTGCCAGCAGTTTTTCCGGGACGGGGGGGACTGAAGCTTTCTTT
CASSFSGTGGTEAFF
>TRBD1|TRBV20-1|TRBJ1-6|many
TGCAGTGCTGAGGACAGGGGTGATAATTCACCCCTCCACTTT
CSAEDRGDNSPLHF
>.|TRBV20-1|TRBJ2-5|.
TGCAGTGCTAGAGTAGAAGGTTCGACCCAGTACTTC
CSARVEGSTQYF
>TRBD1|TRBV7-3|TRBJ1-1|many
TGTGCCAGCAGCCCCGGGACAGGGTACCCTGAAGCTTTCTTT
CASSPGTGYPEAFF
>.|TRBV12-3/TRBV12-4|TRBJ1-1|many
TGTGCCAGCAGTCCGAATTACAGGAACACTGAAGCTTTCTTT
CASSPNYRNTEAFF
>TRBD2|TRBV7-3|TRBJ2-1|many
TGTGCCAGCAGCCCGGGACTAGCGGGAGTAGCAGTTGAGCAGTTCTTC
CASSPGLAGVAVEQFF
>.|TRBV30|TRBJ2-1|many
TGTGCCTGGAGTCCCTGGACAGTGATCTACAATGAGCAGTTCTTC
CAWSPWTVIYNEQFF
>TRBD2|TRBV25-1|TRBJ2-1|many
TGTGCCAGCAGTAAACTAGCGGGGGGGTTTTACAATGAGCAGTTCTTC
CASSKLAGGFYNEQFF
>.|TRBV11-2|TRBJ2-3|many
TGTGCCAGCAGCTTATCGGCCTCCCAGCCAGATACGCAGTATTTT
CASSLSASQPDTQYF
>TRBD1|TRBV5-1|TRBJ1-1|many
TGCGCCAGCGGACACGGGACAGTTGGCACTGAAGCTTTCTTT
CASGHGTVGTEAFF
>TRBD2|TRBV6-2/TRBV6-3|TRBJ2-1|many
TGTGCCAGCACCACGTATCTTCGACTAGCGGGTGCCTCCTACAATGAGCAGTTCTTC
CASTTYLRLAGASYNEQFF
>.|TRBV19|TRBJ1-2|many
TGTGCCAGTAGTACTACAGGTGAATATGGCTACACCTTC
CASSTTGEYGYTF
>TRBD1|TRBV28|TRBJ1-6|many
TGTGCCAGCGGAGTCCTAACAGGGGGCACCTATAATTCACCCCTCCACTTT
CASGVLTGGTYNSPLHF
>TRBD2|TRBV5-1|TRBJ2-2|few
TGCGCCAGCAGCTTGATTAGCGGGAGGGCCGGCACCGGGGAGCTGTTTTTT
CASSLISGRAGTGELFF
>.|TRBV5-1|TRBJ1-2|few
TGCGCCAGCAGCCCGGGAGGTATCTATGGCTACACCTTC
CASSPGGIYGYTF
>TRBD1|TRBV3-1|TRBJ1-1|many
TGTGCCAGCAGCCAAGGGGACAGGGACACTGAAGCTTTCTTT
CASSQGDRDTEAFF
>TRBD1|TRBV7-3|TRBJ2-3|few
TGTGCCAGCAGCCCGGGACAGGGCGGTGTTGGCACAGATACGCAGTATTTT
CASSPGQGGVGTDTQYF
>.|TRBV7-2|TRBJ2-2|many
TGTGCCAGCAGAATTAGGGGGACCGGGGAGCTGTTTTTT
CASRIRGTGELFF
>.|TRBV21-1|TRBJ1-4|many
TGTGCCAGCAGCAAAAAAGGGCAGGCGAGAGATGAAAAACTGTTTTTT
CASSKKGQARDEKLFF
>.|TRBV4-1|TRBJ1-1|few
TGCGCCAGCAGCCAAGAAAAGGGCACCGCCATGAACACTGAAGCTTTCTTT
CASSQEKGTAMNTEAFF
>.|TRBV12-3/TRBV12-4|TRBJ1-6|.
TGTGCCAGCTGTCGCACGGGGGGTAAGAATTCACCCCTCCACTTT
CASCRTGGKNSPLHF
>.|TRBV20-1|TRBJ1-1|few
TGCAGTGCTAGAGCCTCTAGGACGAACACTGAAGCTTTCTTT
CSARASRTNTEAFF
>.|TRBV7-6|TRBJ2-2|many
TGTGCCAGCAGCCAGGGGACTGGCACCGGGGAGCTGTTTTTT
CASSQGTGTGELFF
>.|TRBV24-1|TRBJ1-1|many
TGTGCCACCAGTGCCTCGGGGGGGCCGACTGAAGCTTTCTTT
CATSASGGPTEAFF
>.|TRBV25-1|TRBJ1-3|many
TGTGCCAGCAGTGAATATGCCAGGGCTGGAAACACCATATATTTT
CASSEYARAGNTIYF
>TRBD1|TRBV5-4|TRBJ2-1|many
TGTGCCAGCAGACTGTCTGGACAGGGGGCATCCTACAATGAGCAGTTCTTC
CASRLSGQGASYNEQFF
>.|TRBV21-1|TRBJ2-3|many
TGTGCCAGCAGCAAAGGGCAGGTTGACCTCACTGGAGTAGATACGCAGTATTTT
CASSKGQVDLTGVDTQYF
>.|TRBV20-1|TRBJ1-3|.
TGCAGTGTTAGGGACCCTGGAAACACCATATATTTT
CSVRDPGNTIYF